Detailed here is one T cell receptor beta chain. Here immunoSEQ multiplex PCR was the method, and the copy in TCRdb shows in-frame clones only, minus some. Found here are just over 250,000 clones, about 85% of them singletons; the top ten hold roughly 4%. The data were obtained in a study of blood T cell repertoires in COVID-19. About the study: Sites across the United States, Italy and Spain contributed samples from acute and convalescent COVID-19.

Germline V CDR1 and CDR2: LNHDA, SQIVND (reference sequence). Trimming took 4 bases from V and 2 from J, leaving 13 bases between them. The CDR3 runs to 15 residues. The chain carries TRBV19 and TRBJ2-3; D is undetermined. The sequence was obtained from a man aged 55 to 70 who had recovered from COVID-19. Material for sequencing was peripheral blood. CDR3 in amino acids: CASSKTSHATDTQYF. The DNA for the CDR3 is TGTGCCAGTAGTAAGACTTCCCACGCCACAGATACGCAGTATTTT.